This T cell receptor (beta chain) derives from a study of human T cells and chemical hapten exposure. This clonotype was counted a few times. MiXCR, applied by TCRdb to the RACE reads, yields one record per CDR3 protein. The profile shows roughly 80,000 distinct CDR3 sequences, 12% to 15% of them singletons. As to time point: pre-sensitization, week 0. Described treatment: therapeutic diphenylcyclopropenone sensitization with weekly scalp DPC. This sequence originates from a woman aged 50 to 60 with alopecia areata. Some clones in this sample may be carry-over from other donors' samples. The starting material was whole blood, obtained in connection with sensitization to the hapten diphenylcyclopropenone (DPC).

The CDR3 here is CASSLSRGAYEQYF. The CDR3 DNA sequence: TGTGCCAGCAGCTTATCCCGGGGAGCCTACGAGCAGTACTTC. The chain links TRBV7-9 to TRBJ2-7, with a weak D call TRBD2 (5 bases). The length of the CDR3 is 14 residues. V dropped 2 bases and J dropped 2 bases, with 10 bases sitting between them. Per germline, CDR1 SEHNR and CDR2 FQNEAQ (reference sequence).